The entry that follows covers one T cell receptor beta chain sequence. V dropped 6 bases and J dropped 5 bases, with 14 bases sitting between them. The CDR3 loop spans 13 amino acids. The germline V gene encodes CDR1 DFQATT and CDR2 SNEGSKA (reference sequence). These data belong to a study of T cell repertoires in cytomegalovirus infection. TCRdb redid the calling of the reads with MiXCR, one entry per CDR3 protein. The data show about 360,000 distinct CDR3 sequences, with 15% to 20% seen just once and 8.5% to 10% held by the top ten. The origin of this receptor is a human donor in good health (CMV status not recorded). Some clones in this sample may be carry-over from other donors' samples. The sample consisted of PBMCs. The rearrangement uses TRBV20-1 and TRBJ1-5; no reliable D call. The DNA for the CDR3 is TGCAGTGCCCTCTGGGGTTGGCATCAGCCCCAGCATTTT. Protein sequence: CSALWGWHQPQHF.